This T cell receptor beta chain appears in the sequencing data of a study of shared clonotypes between healthy human individuals (dated by TCRdb to the early 2020s). General notes on the study: The cohort included three men and a couple of women between 18 and 49 years of age. Blood TCR repertoires of about five healthy adults were deeply sequenced to estimate repertoire size and the extent of clonotype sharing between individuals. To increase sequencing depth and limit assay-specific biases, different laboratories used diverse techniques to prepare libraries and sequence TCR repertoires. Per donor, leukapheresis produced somewhere between about 0.9 and 10 billion PBMCs. Study-level results and caveats: Sampling was restricted to blood, and TCR repertoires in tissue are likely to differ from TCR repertoires in blood. Pairwise subsampling led to the expectation that sequencing depth would affect the degree of clonotype sharing among donors. Because the study included only a small number of donors, the genetic and exposure-history diversity represented was limited.

Using the deep immunoSEQ assay, TCR CDR3 regions were amplified from genomic DNA by multiplex PCR. For each cell subset, the extracted genomic DNA was distributed evenly across all wells of several immunoSEQ 96-well plates, and each plate served as one replicate. Each replicate PCR for unsorted PBMC received roughly 300 ng genomic DNA, equal to approximately 30,000 T cell genomes. Ten immunoSEQ deep assay plates were used to sequence unsorted PBMC genomic DNA. The purified libraries were quantified using a Qubit 3.0 fluorometer, sized with a Bioanalyzer 2100, and then quantified again using the KAPA Library Quantification kit. Every immunoSEQ 96-well plate was sequenced on a dedicated single-read 150-cycle Illumina NextSeq 550 flow cell. The original methods were these. Because only junctional sequences without quality scores were contained in the immunoSEQ output, filtering matching that applied to full-length reads could not be performed. To assign V/J genes and CDR3, sequences were annotated using PyIR, a Python wrapper for IgBLAST v1.9, with IMGT germline references. Reads were removed for weak V/J assignments (E-value above 1e-6), missing CDR3, stop codons, out-of-frame junctions, or ambiguous translated residues. V3J clonotypes were defined by identical inferred V gene, J gene, and CDR3 amino acid sequence. Percentage overlap between repertoires was computed as shared unique clonotypes divided by the size of the smaller repertoire. Richness of each repertoire was evaluated using RTK rarefaction, the Chao1 estimator, and Recon v2.1 estimates of unobserved clonotypes. In its TCRdb copy, this immuneACCESS table keeps in-frame sequences only and misses some clones. Where compared with another copy, unresolved V genes explain less than half of these, and the others have no known cause. The V and J calls and clone size come from that table; D and trimming were worked out from the DNA. The sample table records about 470,000 clones; about four fifths of these occur just once. About 12% of the sample goes to the ten largest clones.

CDR3 length: 13 amino acids, cysteine to phenylalanine. The kept DNA is CDR3 alone, 39 bases in frame from the first base. Sequences MGHRA (CDR1) and YSYEKL (CDR2) are obtained from the germline V gene. Trimming removed 1 base from V and 8 bases from J, leaving 6 bases between the germline ends. Healthy HIV-negative adults with no recently reported acute infections or vaccinations were included as donors. Every donor was a Caucasian adult residing in Nashville, Tennessee, USA. For unsorted samples, tens of millions of PBMCs were counted, and genomic DNA was extracted using the QIAamp DNA Blood Mini kit. After blood collection by leukapheresis, PBMCs were isolated using Ficoll-Histopaque density gradient centrifugation and then cryopreserved in the vapor phase of liquid nitrogen. A word on this clone: Its recognized antigen is unknown. No base qualities exist here, and no much larger clone lies one base off it. Different DNA sequences within this sample yield the same CDR3.

This receptor was obtained from a woman aged 40 to 50 in good health. Some clones in this sample may be carry-over from other donors' samples. Sequenced material: PBMCs. This chain joins TRBV4-1 to TRBJ1-6; perhaps TRBD1 is the D gene, with 5 bases matching. The CDR3 protein: CASSQVGDSPLHF. The nucleotide sequence is TGCGCCAGCAGCCAAGTAGGGGATTCACCCCTCCACTTT.